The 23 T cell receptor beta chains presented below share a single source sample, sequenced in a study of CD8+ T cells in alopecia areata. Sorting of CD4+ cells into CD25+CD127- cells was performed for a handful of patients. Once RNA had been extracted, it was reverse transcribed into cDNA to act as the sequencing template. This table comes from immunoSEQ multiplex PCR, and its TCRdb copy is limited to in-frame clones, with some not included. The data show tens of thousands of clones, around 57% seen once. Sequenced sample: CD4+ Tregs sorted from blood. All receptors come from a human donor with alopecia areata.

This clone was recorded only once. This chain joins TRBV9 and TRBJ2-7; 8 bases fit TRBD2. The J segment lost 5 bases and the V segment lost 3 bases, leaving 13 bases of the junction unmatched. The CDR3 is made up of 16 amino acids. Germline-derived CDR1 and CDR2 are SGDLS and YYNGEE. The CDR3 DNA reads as TGTGCCAGCAGCGCCCTAGGTCGGGGACTAGTCCACGAGCAGTACTTC. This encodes CASSALGRGLVHEQYF.

The CDR3 here is CASSVQGVSYEQYF. In nucleotides, the CDR3 is TGTGCCAGCAGCGTACAGGGAGTGTCCTACGAGCAGTACTTC. This chain links TRBV7-9 with TRBJ2-5; the D gene is possibly TRBD1 (6 bases). The DNA end favors TRBJ2-7, so the J call may be wrong. Germline V gene data show CDR1 as SEHNR and CDR2 as FQNEAQ (reference sequence). CDR3 length equals 14 residues.

CDR3: CASSSPVGRVGNTEAFF. Written as DNA, the CDR3 is TGTGCCAGCAGCTCCCCGGTTGGCAGGGTAGGGAACACTGAAGCTTTCTTT. The V and J genes are TRBV7-9 and TRBJ1-1, with D possibly being TRBD1 (5 bases). The CDR3 contains 17 residues. Germline loops: CDR1 SEHNR, CDR2 FQNEAQ (reference sequence). V was pared by 4 bases and J by 1 base, with 19 bases between. The full variable domain, rest sourced from reference TRBV7-9 and TRBJ1-1, is DTGVSQNPRHKITKRGQNVTFRCDPISEHNRLYWYRQTLGQGPEFLTYFQNEAQLEKSRLLSDRFSAERPKGSFSTLEIQRTEQGDSAMYLCASSSPVGRVGNTEAFFGQGTRLTVV.

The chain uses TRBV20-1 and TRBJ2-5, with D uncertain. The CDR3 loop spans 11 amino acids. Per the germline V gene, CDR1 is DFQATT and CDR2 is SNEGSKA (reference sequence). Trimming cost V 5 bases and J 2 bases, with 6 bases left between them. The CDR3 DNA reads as TGCAGTGCTTACAGACAAGAGACCCAGTACTTC. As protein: CSAYRQETQYF.

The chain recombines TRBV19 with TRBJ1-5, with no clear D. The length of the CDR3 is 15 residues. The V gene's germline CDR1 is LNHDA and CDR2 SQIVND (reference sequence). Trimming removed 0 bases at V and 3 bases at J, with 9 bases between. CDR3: CASSIDGGFNQPQHF. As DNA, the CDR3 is TGTGCCAGTAGTATAGACGGAGGGTTCAATCAGCCCCAGCATTTT.

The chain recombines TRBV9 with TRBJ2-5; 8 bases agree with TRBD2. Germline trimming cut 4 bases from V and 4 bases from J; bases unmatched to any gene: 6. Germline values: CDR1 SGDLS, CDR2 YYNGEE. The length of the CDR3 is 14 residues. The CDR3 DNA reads TGTGCCAGCAGCCTGGGACTAGTAATAGAGACCCAGTACTTC. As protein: CASSLGLVIETQYF.

This chain's CDR3 is CASSRLGQDPGNTIYF. The CDR3 bases are TGCGCCAGCAGCCGATTAGGACAGGACCCTGGAAACACCATATATTTT. The rearrangement links TRBV4-3 to TRBJ1-3; the match to TRBD1 covers 7 bases. V trimming: 4 bases; J trimming: 2 bases; junction bases outside the gene matches: 8. CDR1 LGHNA and CDR2 YSLEER come from the germline V gene. The CDR3 runs 16 residues.

The CDR3 DNA reads TGCGCCAGCAGCCCAACGAAAGGGGGGGCGCTCGGGGAGCAGTTCTTC. The encoded protein is CASSPTKGGALGEQFF. The genes are TRBV5-1 and TRBJ2-1; TRBD2 might be the D (7 bases). Germline CDR1 and CDR2: SGHRS and YFSETQ. The V end was cut by 4 bases, the J end by 10 bases, with 24 bases between. This CDR3 has 16 residues.

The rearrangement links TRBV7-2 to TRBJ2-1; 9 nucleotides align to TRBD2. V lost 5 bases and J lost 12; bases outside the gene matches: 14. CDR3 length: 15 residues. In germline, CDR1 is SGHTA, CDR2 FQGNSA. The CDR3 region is CASSRNRAGGLVQFF. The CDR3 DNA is TGTGCCAGCAGCCGCAACCGAGCGGGGGGCCTGGTGCAGTTCTTC.

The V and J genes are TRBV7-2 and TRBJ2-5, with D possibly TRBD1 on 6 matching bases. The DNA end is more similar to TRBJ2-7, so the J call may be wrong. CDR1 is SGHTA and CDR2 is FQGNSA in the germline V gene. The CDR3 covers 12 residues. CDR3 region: CASSPQGSEQYF. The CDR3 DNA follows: TGTGCCAGCAGCCCGCAGGGGAGCGAGCAGTACTTC.

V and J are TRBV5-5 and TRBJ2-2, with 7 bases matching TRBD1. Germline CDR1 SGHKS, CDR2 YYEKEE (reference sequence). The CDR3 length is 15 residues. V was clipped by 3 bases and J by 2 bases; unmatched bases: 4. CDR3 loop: CASSWTGLNTGELFF. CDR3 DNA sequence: TGTGCCAGCAGCTGGACAGGACTTAACACCGGGGAGCTGTTTTTT.

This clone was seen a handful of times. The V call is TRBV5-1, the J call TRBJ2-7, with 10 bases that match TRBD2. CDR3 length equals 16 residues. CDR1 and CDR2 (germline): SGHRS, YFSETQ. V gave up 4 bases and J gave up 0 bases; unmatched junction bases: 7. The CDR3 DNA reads TGCGCCAGCAGCGAGAGGTCTAGCGGGGGCTCCTACGAGCAGTACTTC. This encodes CASSERSSGGSYEQYF.

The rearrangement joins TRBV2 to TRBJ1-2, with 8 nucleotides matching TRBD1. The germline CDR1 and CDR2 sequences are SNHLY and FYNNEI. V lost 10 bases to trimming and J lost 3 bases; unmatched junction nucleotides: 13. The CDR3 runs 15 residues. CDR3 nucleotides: TGTGCCACCTCTTCGGCGCGGACAGGGTACTATGGCTACACCTTC. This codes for CATSSARTGYYGYTF. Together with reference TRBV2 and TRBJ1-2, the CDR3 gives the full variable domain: EPEVTQTPSHQVTQMGQEVILRCVPISNHLYFYWYRQILGQKVEFLVSFYNNEISEKSEIFDDQFSVERPDGSNFTLKIRSTKLEDSAMYFCATSSARTGYYGYTFGSGTRLTVV.

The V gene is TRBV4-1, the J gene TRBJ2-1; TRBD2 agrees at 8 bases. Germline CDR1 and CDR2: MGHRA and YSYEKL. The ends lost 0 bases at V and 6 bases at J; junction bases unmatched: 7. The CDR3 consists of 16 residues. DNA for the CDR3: TGCGCCAGCAGCCAAGATATCGGCGGGAGGCTCAATGAGCAGTTCTTC. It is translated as CASSQDIGGRLNEQFF.

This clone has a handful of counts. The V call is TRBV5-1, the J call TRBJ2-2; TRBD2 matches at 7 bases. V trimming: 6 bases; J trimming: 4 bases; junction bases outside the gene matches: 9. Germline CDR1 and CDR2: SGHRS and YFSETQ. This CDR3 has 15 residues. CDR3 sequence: CASKVWGGLTGELFF. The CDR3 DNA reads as TGCGCCAGCAAAGTATGGGGGGGACTCACCGGGGAGCTGTTTTTT.

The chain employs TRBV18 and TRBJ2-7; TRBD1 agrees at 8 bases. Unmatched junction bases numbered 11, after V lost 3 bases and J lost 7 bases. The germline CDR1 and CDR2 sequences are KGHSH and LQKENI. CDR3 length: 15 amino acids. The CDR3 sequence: CASSPRSGTGGEQYF. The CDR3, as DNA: TGTGCCAGCTCACCCCGGTCCGGGACAGGTGGAGAGCAGTACTTC.

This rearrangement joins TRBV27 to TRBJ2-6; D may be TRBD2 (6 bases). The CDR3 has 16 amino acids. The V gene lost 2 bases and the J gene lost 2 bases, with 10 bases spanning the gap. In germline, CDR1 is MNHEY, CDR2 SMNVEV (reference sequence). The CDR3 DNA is TGTGCCAGCAGTTTAGTCTCGGGGGCTGGGGCCAACGTCCTGACTTTC. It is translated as CASSLVSGAGANVLTF.

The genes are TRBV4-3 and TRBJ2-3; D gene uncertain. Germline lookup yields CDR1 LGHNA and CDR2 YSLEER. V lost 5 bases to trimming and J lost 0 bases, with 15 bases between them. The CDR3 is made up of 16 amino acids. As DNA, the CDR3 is TGCGCCAGCAGCGCGTCGGCCAGAACTAGCACAGATACGCAGTATTTT. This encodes CASSASARTSTDTQYF.

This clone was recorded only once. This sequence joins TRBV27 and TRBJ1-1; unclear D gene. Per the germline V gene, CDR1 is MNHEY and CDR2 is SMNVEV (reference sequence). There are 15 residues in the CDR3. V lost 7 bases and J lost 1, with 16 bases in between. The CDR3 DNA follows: TGTGCCAGCACCCTTTACGGACGCGCGAACACTGAAGCTTTCTTT. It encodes CASTLYGRANTEAFF.

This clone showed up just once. The CDR3 region has the DNA TGTGCCAGCTCACCAGCAGAAACCTACGAGCAGTACTTC. This sequence encodes CASSPAETYEQYF. The chain links TRBV18 to TRBJ2-7; D is undetermined. The CDR3 is 13 residues long. V was shortened by 2 bases and J by 2 bases, with 7 bases between the two germline ends. CDR1 and CDR2 from the germline V gene are KGHSH and LQKENI.

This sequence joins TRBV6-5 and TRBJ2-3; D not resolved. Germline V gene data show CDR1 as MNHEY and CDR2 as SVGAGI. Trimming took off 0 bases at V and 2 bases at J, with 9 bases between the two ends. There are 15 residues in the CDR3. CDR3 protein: CASSYSGQITDTQYF. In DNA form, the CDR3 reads TGTGCCAGCAGTTACTCAGGTCAGATCACAGATACGCAGTATTTT.

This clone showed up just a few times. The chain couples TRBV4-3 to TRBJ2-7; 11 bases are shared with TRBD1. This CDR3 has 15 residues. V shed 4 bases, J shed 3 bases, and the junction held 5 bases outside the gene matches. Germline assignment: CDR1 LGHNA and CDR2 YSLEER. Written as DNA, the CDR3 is TGCGCCAGCAGCCTACGGACAGGGGGCTACTACGAGCAGTACTTC. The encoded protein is CASSLRTGGYYEQYF.

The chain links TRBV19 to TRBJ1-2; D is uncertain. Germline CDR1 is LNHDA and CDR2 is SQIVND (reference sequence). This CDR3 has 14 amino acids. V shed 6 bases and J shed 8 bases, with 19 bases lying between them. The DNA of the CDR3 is TGTGCCAGTAGCCCCGTGGCGGGCGAAGGAGGCTACACCTTC. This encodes CASSPVAGEGGYTF.